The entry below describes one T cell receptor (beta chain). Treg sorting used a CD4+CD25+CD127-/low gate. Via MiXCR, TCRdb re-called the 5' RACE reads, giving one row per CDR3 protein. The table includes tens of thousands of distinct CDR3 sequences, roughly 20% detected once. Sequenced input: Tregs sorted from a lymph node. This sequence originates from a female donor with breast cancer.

The CDR3 bases are TGCAGTGCCGCAGAGGGACTAGCGGGAGGGACCTACGAGCAGTACTTC. This translates into CSAAEGLAGGTYEQYF. The rearrangement links TRBV20-1 to TRBJ2-7; 16 positions agree with TRBD2. Trimming removed 6 bases from V and 2 bases from J; junction bases left unmatched: 7. Germline CDR1 reads DFQATT; CDR2 reads SNEGSKA (reference sequence). This CDR3 is built from 16 residues.